The T cell receptor (beta chain) under discussion was sequenced for a study of blood T cell repertoires in COVID-19. Overall study context: COVID-19 samples collected from the United States, Italy and Spain covered acute and convalescent phases. Sources were T cells, B-cell-depleted T cells, or PBMCs; the material itself was cDNA or gDNA.

As processed by the authors: Reference gene primers were amplified, and this amplification served to estimate nucleated cell counts. Sequenced by immunoSEQ multiplex PCR; TCRdb stores in-frame clones only, minus some. Clone size and the V and J calls come from that table; the DNA yielded D and trimming. The top ten hold 0.95% to 1.5% of the sample, which has about 330,000 clones, about four fifths seen once. J was trimmed by 2 bases and V by 4 bases; bases with no gene match: 13. CDR3 size: 17 residues. CDR1 is SGHRS and CDR2 is YFSETQ in the germline V gene. The sequence was collected from a woman in her forties or fifties with acute or convalescent COVID-19. Sequencing used peripheral blood. The chain has TRBV5-1 and TRBJ1-2, with TRBD1 identical over 8 bases. In DNA, the CDR3 is TGCGCCAGCAGCCCTGGTGGGACAGGTCCCAAAAACTATGGCTACACCTTC. Its translation: CASSPGGTGPKNYGYTF.